This T cell receptor (beta chain) was captured by sequencing in a study of a mutant IDH1 vaccine in newly diagnosed glioma. In the study overall: The study started vaccination 4-6 weeks after radiotherapy alone, or with temozolomide cycles. A 62.5% male, approximately 38% female split and a mean age of about 43 years characterized treated patients. Patients' prior therapy spanned radiotherapy, temozolomide, or both; most underwent both.

The sample's time point: week 47, end of study. Every vaccination contained 300 ug of the mutant IDH1 20-mer peptide and was paired with topical imiquimod. The repertoire was sequenced with immunoSEQ multiplex PCR; TCRdb's copy has only in-frame clones and lacks some. The data contain approximately 25,000 clones, 84% of them singletons. V lost 7 bases, J lost 7 bases, and 22 bases lay in between. The V gene's germline CDR1 is LNHDA and CDR2 SQIVND (reference sequence). The CDR3 covers 15 residues. Notes on this clone: What it binds is not known.

The rearrangement links TRBV19 to TRBJ1-2, with a tentative D call TRBD1 (6 bases). The sequenced sample was PBMCs, obtained from a glioma patient whose treatment included an IDH1 peptide vaccine. The receptor comes from a man in his forties with glioma. CDR3 in DNA: TGTGCCAGTAATTTTCGGGGGACAAAGGTTGGTGGCTACACCTTC. Its protein product is CASNFRGTKVGGYTF.